These 29 T cell receptor beta chains were all obtained from the same sample, sequenced in a study of beta chain features in type 1 diabetes. Every bit of the isolated RNA underwent reverse transcription, so sequencing read expressed TCRB transcripts. Generated by immunoSEQ multiplex PCR, the TCRdb table keeps only in-frame clones and is missing some. The sample shows around 250,000 clones, less than 15% of them seen only once. The source material was naive CD4+ T cells from blood. The receptors originated from a woman in her forties in good health.

This clone was counted only a few times. This sequence joins TRBV5-6 and TRBJ2-1, with 9 nucleotides matching TRBD1. J was trimmed by 5 bases and V by 2 bases; bases with no gene match: 5. The CDR3 length is 15 residues. Germline loops: CDR1 SGHDT, CDR2 YYEEEE. CDR3 region: CASSFSWTGDNEQFF. The CDR3 coding sequence is TGTGCCAGCAGCTTTAGTTGGACAGGGGACAATGAGCAGTTCTTC.

The chain is built from TRBV11-2 and TRBJ2-5; D remains unclear. Germline lookup yields CDR1 SGHAT and CDR2 FQNNGV. V lost 5 bases, J lost 1 base, and 14 bases lay in between. This CDR3 comprises 15 residues. The CDR3 DNA is TGTGCCAGCAGCCTAGGAAGTACAGCCCAAGAGACCCAGTACTTC. Translating gives CASSLGSTAQETQYF. Looking up the rest from reference TRBV11-2 and TRBJ2-5 gives the full variable domain: EAGVAQSPRYKIIEKRQSVAFWCNPISGHATLYWYQQILGQGPKLLIQFQNNGVVDDSQLPKDRFSAERLKGVDSTLKIQPAKLEDSAVYLCASSLGSTAQETQYFGPGTRLLVL.

In this sample, this clone turned up a few times. This sequence joins TRBV9 and TRBJ2-3; 7 positions match TRBD1. V lost 4 bases to trimming and J lost 6 bases; unmatched junction nucleotides: 11. The CDR3 is 15 amino acids. Germline V gives CDR1 SGDLS, CDR2 YYNGEE. The CDR3 coding sequence is TGTGCCAGCAGCTCGCGATCAACCAGGGGGGATACGCAGTATTTT. It translates to CASSSRSTRGDTQYF. The full variable domain, with the rest looked up from reference TRBV9 and TRBJ2-3, is DSGVTQTPKHLITATGQRVTLRCSPRSGDLSVYWYQQSLDQGLQFLIQYYNGEERAKGNILERFSAQQFPDLHSELNLSSLELGDSALYFCASSSRSTRGDTQYFGPGTRLTVL.

J is TRBJ2-5 and V is TRBV7-2, with TRBD2 as a possible D gene (5 bases). The CDR3 covers 15 residues. Between the trimmed V and J ends, which lost 0 bases and 5 bases, there was a span of 13 bases. Germline CDR1 SGHTA, CDR2 FQGNSA. The CDR3, as DNA: TGTGCCAGCAGCTTAGCGCCAGCGACTACGGAGACCCAGTACTTC. Translated: CASSLAPATTETQYF.

The chain recombines TRBV21-1 with TRBJ2-2; the D call in the table, TRBD2, was not verified against the DNA. TRBV21-1 is a pseudogene segment. This CDR3 contains 15 residues. The CDR3 sequence: CASSTLADQTGELFF. The CDR3 region has the DNA TGTGCCAGCAGCACTCTGGCGGATCAAACCGGGGAGCTGTTTTTT.

The chain is built from TRBV6-6 and TRBJ2-1; TRBD2 aligns across 12 bases. The CDR3 has 15 residues. Trimming cost V 7 bases and J 5 bases; bases outside gene matches: 6. Germline-derived CDR1 and CDR2 are MNHNY and SVGAGI (reference sequence). The CDR3 region is CASTPTSGRNNEQFF. The DNA for the CDR3 is TGTGCCAGCACCCCGACTAGCGGGAGAAACAATGAGCAGTTCTTC.

Many counts were recorded for this clone. The V call is TRBV29-1, the J call TRBJ1-2; maybe TRBD1 (5 bases). Per the germline V gene, CDR1 is SQVTM and CDR2 is ANQGSEA. The germline V and J ends were trimmed by 3 bases and 7 bases, with 18 bases remaining between them. This CDR3 has 14 residues. The CDR3 nucleotides read TGCAGCGTTGATCCAAGGGGTCTCCGCCCTGGCTACACCTTC. Protein: CSVDPRGLRPGYTF. Complete variable domain (other parts from reference TRBV29-1 and TRBJ1-2): SAVISQKPSRDICQRGTSLTIQCQVDSQVTMMFWYRQQPGQSLTLIATANQGSEATYESGFVIDKFPISRPNLTFSTLTVSNMSPEDSSIYLCSVDPRGLRPGYTFGSGTRLTVV.

This chain uses TRBV7-2 with TRBJ1-2; D possibly corresponds to TRBD1 (6 bases). The CDR3 is 17 residues long. CDR1 is SGHTA, CDR2 FQGNSA, per germline. The V end lost 4 bases, the J end lost 7 bases, and 25 bases lay between the germline ends. The CDR3 DNA sequence: TGTGCCAGCAGCTACACCTCCGGGACACCCCAATCGGGTGGCTACACCTTC. Protein product: CASSYTSGTPQSGGYTF. Complete variable domain (other parts from reference TRBV7-2 and TRBJ1-2): GAGVSQSPSNKVTEKGKDVELRCDPISGHTALYWYRQSLGQGLEFLIYFQGNSAPDKSGLPSDRFSAERTGGSVSTLTIQRTQQEDSAVYLCASSYTSGTPQSGGYTFGSGTRLTVV.

This chain links TRBV29-1 with TRBJ2-2; TRBD2 might be the D (6 bases). Germline lookup yields CDR1 SQVTM and CDR2 ANQGSEA. Trimming cost V 6 bases and J 4 bases, with 12 bases left between them. This CDR3 contains 13 residues. The CDR3 region is CSVLVGGTGELFF. CDR3 nucleotide sequence: TGCAGCGTACTCGTCGGGGGCACCGGGGAGCTGTTTTTT.

The chain carries TRBV20-1 and TRBJ1-6; D unresolved. V dropped 5 bases and J dropped 17 bases, with 16 bases sitting between them. The CDR3 totals 11 residues. The germline gives CDR1 DFQATT, CDR2 SNEGSKA (reference sequence). The CDR3 region has the DNA TGCAGTGCTCCAACGGAGCAGTCCGTCCACTTT. This translates into CSAPTEQSVHF.

V gene TRBV27 combines with J gene TRBJ2-2; tentative D call: TRBD2 (6 bases). Trimming took off 5 bases at V and 6 bases at J, with 16 bases between the two ends. Germline CDR1 and CDR2: MNHEY and SMNVEV (reference sequence). The CDR3 contains 15 residues. The CDR3 region has the DNA TGTGCCAGCAGTCCCCGACTAGTTTGGTCCGGGGAGCTGTTTTTT. Residues: CASSPRLVWSGELFF.

This clone was observed a few times. The chain employs TRBV7-8 and TRBJ2-5, with D possibly TRBD2 on 6 matching bases. Trimming removed 3 bases from V and 5 bases from J, with 10 bases in between. Germline assignment: CDR1 SGHVS and CDR2 FQNEAQ. CDR3 size: 13 residues. CDR3 amino acids: CASSFTSGETQYF. The CDR3 DNA follows: TGTGCCAGCAGCTTTACAAGCGGGGAGACCCAGTACTTC.

This clone was observed a few times. The chain combines TRBV2 with TRBJ1-6; D is possibly TRBD1 (5 bases). V lost 11 bases and J lost 8, with 19 bases in between. Per germline, CDR1 SNHLY and CDR2 FYNNEI. CDR3 length: 14 residues. The CDR3 region is CAWGERGKDSPLHF. The CDR3 DNA reads as TGTGCCTGGGGGGAGAGGGGCAAGGATTCACCCCTCCACTTT.

The chain combines TRBV14 with TRBJ1-3; the D gene is possibly TRBD1 (5 bases). Germline CDR1 and CDR2: SGHDN and FVKESK. This CDR3 region has 15 residues. V lost 1 base and J lost 10, with 17 bases in between. Written as DNA, the CDR3 is TGTGCCAGCAGCCAAGTCACTGGACTCGGGGGGACCATATATTTT. Encoded protein: CASSQVTGLGGTIYF. Full variable domain (missing parts from reference TRBV14 and TRBJ1-3): EAGVTQFPSHSVIEKGQTVTLRCDPISGHDNLYWYRRVMGKEIKFLLHFVKESKQDESGMPNNRFLAERTGGTYSTLKVQPAELEDSGVYFCASSQVTGLGGTIYFGEGSWLTVV.

This clone was seen a handful of times. The genes are TRBV2 and TRBJ2-6; 10 bases agree with TRBD1. The CDR3 length is 14 residues. Germline CDR1 reads SNHLY; CDR2 reads FYNNEI. After removal of 9 bases from V and 2 bases from J, the junction contained 1 base not matched to a gene. This chain's CDR3 is CARDRGAGANVLTF. In DNA form, the CDR3 reads TGTGCCAGGGACAGGGGGGCTGGGGCCAACGTCCTGACTTTC. The full variable domain, completed using reference TRBV2 and TRBJ2-6, is EPEVTQTPSHQVTQMGQEVILRCVPISNHLYFYWYRQILGQKVEFLVSFYNNEISEKSEIFDDQFSVERPDGSNFTLKIRSTKLEDSAMYFCARDRGAGANVLTFGAGSRLTVL.

This clone was seen only a few times. The V and J genes are TRBV5-4 and TRBJ2-5; D is ambiguous. Germline V gene sequence: CDR1 SGHNT, CDR2 YYREEE (reference sequence). The CDR3 totals 16 residues. The V end was cut by 0 bases, the J end by 1 base, with 13 bases between. CDR3 coding DNA: TGTGCCAGCAGCTTGGCCATTTCGTCTAGCCAAGAGACCCAGTACTTC. It is translated as CASSLAISSSQETQYF.

This clone was found once. The chain carries TRBV5-1 and TRBJ2-5; the D gene is possibly TRBD2 (6 bases). Trimming removed 5 bases at V and 4 bases at J, with 15 bases between. The germline V gene encodes CDR1 SGHRS and CDR2 YFSETQ. CDR3 size: 14 residues. CDR3 sequence (DNA): TGCGCCAGCAGGGAGGGGTATCTGAGAGAGACCCAGTACTTC. It yields the protein CASREGYLRETQYF.

This chain links TRBV27 with TRBJ2-7, with TRBD1 matching over 8 bases. The CDR3 spans 15 residues. The ends lost 3 bases at V and 4 bases at J; junction bases unmatched: 8. Germline loops: CDR1 MNHEY, CDR2 SMNVEV (reference sequence). CDR3 region: CASSLLDRALYEQYF. The CDR3 coding sequence is TGTGCCAGCAGTTTGTTGGACAGGGCCCTTTACGAGCAGTACTTC.

V usage is TRBV6-5 and J usage is TRBJ1-5, with no clear D. With 5 bases removed from V and 3 bases from J, the gap between germline ends came to 8 bases. Germline CDR1 and CDR2: MNHEY and SVGAGI. The CDR3 totals 13 residues. In DNA, the CDR3 is TGTGCCAGCAGTGAGGGCTACAATCAGCCCCAGCATTTT. It yields the protein CASSEGYNQPQHF.

J is TRBJ2-7 and V is TRBV7-2; the match to TRBD1 covers 7 bases. CDR1 and CDR2 (germline): SGHTA, FQGNSA. V shed 1 base and J 3 bases; nucleotides not matched to a gene: 3. The CDR3 length is 14 residues. CDR3 nucleotides: TGTGCCAGCAGCTTAGAGACAGGGTTCTACGAGCAGTACTTC. It encodes CASSLETGFYEQYF.

A few counts support this clone. In nucleotides, the CDR3 is TGTGCCAGCAGCTTATACAGGGGGCTAGAAGCTTTCTTT. Protein sequence: CASSLYRGLEAFF. J is TRBJ1-1 and V is TRBV5-6; TRBD1 matches 9 bases. Germline V gene data show CDR1 as SGHDT and CDR2 as YYEEEE. Trimming at V came to 2 bases and at J to 8 bases, leaving 4 bases not matched to a gene. This CDR3 is built from 13 residues.

There are a few counts of this clone. The chain carries TRBV9 and TRBJ2-7, with D hard to call. The CDR3 is 15 amino acids. The V end lost 4 bases, the J end lost 0 bases, and 14 bases lay between the germline ends. Germline V lookup: CDR1 SGDLS, CDR2 YYNGEE. The CDR3 DNA reads as TGTGCCAGCAGCCTGGGCCCTGAGAGCTCCTACGAGCAGTACTTC. It specifies CASSLGPESSYEQYF.

This clone was detected only a few times. CDR3 residues: CASSRNTDTQYF. Written as DNA, the CDR3 is TGTGCCAGCAGCCGTAACACAGATACGCAGTATTTT. The chain couples TRBV7-9 to TRBJ2-3; D is unclear. The germline gives CDR1 SEHNR, CDR2 FQNEAQ (reference sequence). The CDR3 sequence is 12 residues long. V was cut by 5 bases and J by 2 bases, with 5 bases left in between. The full variable domain, rest sourced from reference TRBV7-9 and TRBJ2-3, is DTGVSQNPRHKITKRGQNVTFRCDPISEHNRLYWYRQTLGQGPEFLTYFQNEAQLEKSRLLSDRFSAERPKGSFSTLEIQRTEQGDSAMYLCASSRNTDTQYFGPGTRLTVL.

V and J are TRBV2 and TRBJ2-7, with D possibly being TRBD2 (6 bases). CDR1 is SNHLY, CDR2 FYNNEI, per germline. The CDR3 spans 14 residues. CDR3 residues: CVTRDGFFTYEQYF. The CDR3, as DNA: TGTGTTACGCGGGACGGCTTTTTTACCTACGAGCAGTACTTC.

The rearrangement joins TRBV7-7 to TRBJ2-1; perhaps TRBD2 as D (5 bases). Germline values: CDR1 SSHAT, CDR2 FNYEAQ (reference sequence). V lost 5 bases, J lost 4 bases, and 15 bases lay in between. There are 15 residues in the CDR3. CDR3 sequence (DNA): TGTGCCAGCAGCCCGATCGAGGGTGGGTACAATGAGCAGTTCTTC. Its protein is CASSPIEGGYNEQFF. The full variable domain, completed using reference TRBV7-7 and TRBJ2-1, is GAGVSQSPRYKVTKRGQDVTLRCDPISSHATLYWYQQALGQGPEFLTYFNYEAQPDKSGLPSDRFSAERPEGSISTLTIQRTEQRDSAMYRCASSPIEGGYNEQFFGPGTRLTVL.

V is TRBV6-5 and J is TRBJ1-1, with no clear D. Germline V gives CDR1 MNHEY, CDR2 SVGAGI. This CDR3 is built from 13 residues. V was trimmed by 3 bases and J by 3 bases, leaving 8 bases between them. CDR3 DNA sequence: TGTGCCAGCAGTTATTTAACGGACACTGAAGCTTTCTTT. This codes for CASSYLTDTEAFF.

This clone was observed a few times. V is TRBV15 and J is TRBJ2-5; the match to TRBD1 covers 7 bases. Germline V lookup: CDR1 LNHNV, CDR2 YYDKDF (reference sequence). This CDR3 has 14 residues. Germline trimming cut 3 bases from V and 3 bases from J; bases unmatched to any gene: 4. This CDR3 reads CATSRVGTEETQYF. In DNA, the CDR3 is TGTGCCACCAGCAGGGTCGGGACAGAAGAGACCCAGTACTTC.

V gene TRBV7-9 combines with J gene TRBJ1-2; TRBD1 might be the D (5 bases). Between the trimmed V and J ends, which lost 6 bases and 1 base, there was a span of 15 bases. The CDR3 has 15 residues. The germline gives CDR1 SEHNR, CDR2 FQNEAQ (reference sequence). The CDR3 DNA is TGTGCCAGCAGGGTGACTAGGGGCGATAACTATGGCTACACCTTC. Protein sequence: CASRVTRGDNYGYTF.

This clone was seen at least ten times. V gene TRBV7-9 combines with J gene TRBJ2-1; 10 bases are shared with TRBD1. Germline V CDR1 and CDR2: SEHNR, FQNEAQ (reference sequence). Germline trimming cut 6 bases from V and 4 bases from J; bases unmatched to any gene: 6. This CDR3 has 15 residues. The CDR3 loop is CASSPPGQGYNEQFF. CDR3 nucleotides: TGTGCCAGCAGTCCACCGGGACAGGGGTACAATGAGCAGTTCTTC.